This is a list of T cell receptor beta chains from one sample in a study of molecular identifiers for immune sequencing clone quantification. Via MiXCR, TCRdb re-called the PCR reads, giving one row per CDR3 protein. The table has approximately 550,000 distinct CDR3 sequences, about 25% seen once. Sequenced sample: naive CD8+ T cells from blood, with Jurkat cell RNA spiked in. The receptors were gathered from a human donor in good health. Some libraries in this study had Jurkat cell RNA spiked in. The CDR3 runs from the conserved cysteine through the conserved F or W. A D gene is named only where the DNA matches it firmly. Size is omitted from some rows. Given values are once, few, many or a class for expanded clones.

v_gene	d_gene	j_gene	abundance	CDR3aa	CDR3nt
TRBV12-3/TRBV12-4	TRBD2	TRBJ2-1	many	CASSAGGLDEQFF	TGTGCCAGCTCCGCGGGGGGGCTGGATGAGCAGTTCTTC
TRBV27	-	TRBJ2-3	-	CASSLSGGTDTQDF	TGTGCCAGCAGTTTATCTGGGGGGACAGATACGCAGGATTTT
TRBV20-1	TRBD1	TRBJ2-2	-	CSAGTGQDTGELFF	TGCAGTGCTGGAACGGGACAGGACACCGGGGAGCTGTTTTTT
TRBV28	-	TRBJ2-7	-	CASSTGGTGPYEQYF	TGTGCCAGCAGTACTGGTGGGACGGGCCCCTACGAGCAGTACTTC
TRBV4-3	-	TRBJ1-5	many	CASSQGGGQPQHF	TGCGCCAGCAGCCAAGGGGGCGGGCAGCCCCAGCATTTT
TRBV5-5	-	TRBJ2-7	many	CASSFRDAREQYF	TGTGCCAGCAGCTTCCGGGACGCGCGCGAGCAGTACTTC
TRBV12-3/TRBV12-4	TRBD1	TRBJ2-7	few	CASSPGDRTYEQYF	TGTGCCAGCAGTCCTGGGGACAGAACCTACGAGCAGTACTTC
TRBV20-1	-	TRBJ2-7	-	CSAREETGESSYEQYF	TGCAGTGCTAGGGAGGAGACAGGCGAGAGCTCCTACGAGCAGTACTTC
TRBV20-1	TRBD2	TRBJ2-3	-	CSARELAGTPYTQYF	TGCAGTGCTAGAGAACTAGCGGGAACGCCATATACGCAGTATTTT
TRBV13	TRBD2	TRBJ2-7	-	CASSPEGLAGGSEQYF	TGTGCCAGCAGCCCTGAGGGGCTGGCGGGAGGGTCCGAGCAGTACTTC
TRBV10-2	TRBD1	TRBJ1-1	-	CASSEGDSTEAFF	TGCGCCAGCAGTGAGGGGGACAGCACTGAAGCTTTCTTT
TRBV28	TRBD1	TRBJ1-5	few	CASSPRTGSYQPQHF	TGTGCCAGCAGTCCAAGGACAGGGTCATATCAGCCCCAGCATTTT
TRBV29-1	TRBD1	TRBJ1-3	few	CSVDQTGDGNTIYF	TGCAGCGTTGATCAAACAGGGGACGGAAACACCATATATTTT
TRBV5-6	-	TRBJ2-7	-	CASSLERARSSYEQYF	TGTGCCAGCAGCTTGGAGCGAGCCAGGAGTTCCTACGAGCAGTACTTC
TRBV20-1	-	TRBJ2-7	-	CSARASRDLSYEQYF	TGCAGTGCTAGGGCCTCCCGGGATCTCTCCTACGAGCAGTACTTC
TRBV19	TRBD2	TRBJ2-5	few	CASSWGGGGQETQYF	TGTGCCAGTTCATGGGGGGGAGGAGGCCAAGAGACCCAGTACTTC
TRBV12-3/TRBV12-4	-	TRBJ2-7	few	CASSPGERAYEQYF	TGTGCCAGCAGTCCAGGGGAAAGGGCCTACGAGCAGTACTTC
TRBV7-7	TRBD1	TRBJ2-1	-	CASSLEGTGNEQFF	TGTGCTAGCAGCTTAGAAGGGACAGGGAATGAGCAGTTCTTC
TRBV5-4	TRBD1	TRBJ2-7	few	CASSPDRVHSYEQYF	TGTGCCAGCAGCCCCGACAGGGTCCATTCGTACGAGCAGTACTTC
TRBV2	TRBD1	TRBJ1-1	many	CASRDRGIEAFF	TGTGCCAGCAGGGACAGGGGAATTGAAGCTTTCTTT
TRBV5-1	-	TRBJ2-7	-	CASSLGWGDSYEQYF	TGCGCCAGCAGCTTGGGTTGGGGGGACTCCTACGAGCAGTACTTC
TRBV2	TRBD1	TRBJ2-7	-	CASSQPGDRGLYEQYF	TGTGCCAGCAGCCAGCCTGGTGACAGGGGGCTATACGAGCAGTACTTC
TRBV7-9	-	TRBJ2-2	many	CASSSASGELFF	TGTGCCAGCAGCTCAGCTTCCGGGGAGCTGTTTTTT
TRBV7-9	-	TRBJ2-1	-	CTSSSSYNEQFF	TGTACCAGCAGCTCCTCCTACAATGAGCAGTTCTTC
TRBV10-3	-	TRBJ2-2	many	CAISELPNTGELFF	TGTGCCATCAGTGAGCTCCCGAACACCGGGGAGCTGTTTTTT
TRBV13	-	TRBJ1-1	few	CASSPTLSSLNTEAFF	TGTGCCAGCAGCCCGACCCTAAGCAGTCTGAACACTGAAGCTTTCTTT
TRBV5-1	-	TRBJ2-1	many	CASSLDRTYNEQFF	TGCGCCAGCAGCTTAGACAGGACCTACAATGAGCAGTTCTTC
TRBV27	-	TRBJ1-1	few	CASSLQGGGHTEAFF	TGTGCCAGCAGTTTACAAGGCGGGGGGCACACTGAAGCTTTCTTT
TRBV24-1	-	TRBJ2-7	-	CATSDEGFLQTFPYEQYF	TGTGCCACCAGTGATGAAGGATTTCTACAGACATTTCCCTACGAGCAGTACTTC
TRBV20-1	TRBD1	TRBJ1-5	-	CSAGGTVNNQPQHF	TGCAGTGCAGGGGGGACAGTAAACAATCAGCCCCAGCATTTT
TRBV6-2/TRBV6-3	-	TRBJ2-5	few	CASSPFTGIVETQYF	TGTGCCAGCAGTCCCTTCACAGGGATTGTAGAGACCCAGTACTTC
TRBV7-9	TRBD1	TRBJ2-5	few	CASSPYETGEETQYF	TGTGCCAGCAGCCCCTATGAGACAGGGGAGGAGACCCAGTACTTC
TRBV20-1	TRBD2	TRBJ2-7	-	CSANNQHKRSGSSYEQYF	TGCAGTGCTAACAACCAACACAAGCGGAGCGGGAGCTCCTACGAGCAGTACTTC
TRBV10-2	TRBD2	TRBJ2-3	-	CASGGPRASGVDTQYF	TGCGCCAGCGGTGGGCCCCGGGCTAGCGGCGTAGATACGCAGTATTTT
TRBV28	TRBD1	TRBJ1-1	-	CASSPPPDRGPVLEAFF	TGTGCCAGCAGTCCCCCCCCGGACAGGGGGCCAGTGCTAGAAGCTTTCTTT
TRBV28	-	TRBJ1-5	few	CASTPRLPEYNQPQHF	TGTGCCAGCACCCCGAGGCTCCCAGAATACAATCAGCCCCAGCATTTT
TRBV7-9	-	TRBJ1-1	many	CASSLAIGKNTEAFF	TGTGCCAGCAGCTTAGCGATAGGCAAGAACACTGAAGCTTTCTTT
TRBV25-1	-	TRBJ2-5	few	CASSVGRSGEWETQYF	TGTGCCAGCAGTGTCGGACGGTCAGGGGAATGGGAGACCCAGTACTTC
TRBV5-4	TRBD1	TRBJ2-3	many	CASSLGQGAPDTQYF	TGTGCCAGCAGCTTGGGACAGGGTGCACCGGATACGCAGTATTTT
TRBV4-1	-	TRBJ1-3	many	CASSQDEGRSGNTIYF	TGCGCCAGCAGCCAAGATGAGGGGAGGTCTGGAAACACCATATATTTT
TRBV6-5	-	TRBJ2-7	few	CASSYSIVGPRSYEQYF	TGTGCCAGCAGTTACAGTATAGTTGGTCCGAGAAGCTACGAGCAGTACTTC
TRBV4-1	TRBD2	TRBJ2-2	many	CASSPSGSGTGELFF	TGCGCCAGCAGTCCCAGCGGGAGCGGCACCGGGGAGCTGTTTTTT
TRBV27	TRBD2	TRBJ2-5	few	CASSTEAPLAGGKQETQYF	TGTGCCAGCAGTACGGAAGCACCCTTAGCGGGAGGCAAACAAGAGACCCAGTACTTC
TRBV27	-	TRBJ1-1	many	CASSLSGVSEAFF	TGTGCCAGCAGTTTATCGGGGGTATCTGAAGCTTTCTTT
TRBV19	-	TRBJ2-6	once	CATAPGPSGANVLTF	TGTGCCACCGCACCCGGGCCCTCTGGGGCCAACGTCCTGACTTTC
TRBV12-3/TRBV12-4	TRBD1	TRBJ2-5	many	CASREPGQGDETQYF	TGTGCCAGCAGGGAACCGGGACAGGGAGATGAGACCCAGTACTTC
TRBV29-1	-	TRBJ1-1	many	CSVESTANTEAFF	TGCAGCGTTGAATCAACAGCGAACACTGAAGCTTTCTTT
TRBV21-1	-	TRBJ1-1	-	CASSPMGQGVDTEAFF	TGTGCCAGCAGCCCCATGGGACAGGGCGTAGATACTGAAGCTTTCTTT